This T cell receptor (beta chain) was captured by sequencing in a study of shared clonotypes between healthy human individuals. CDR1 is SGDLS and CDR2 is YYNGEE in the germline V gene. The CDR3 contains 17 residues. A note on this clone: One end of the junction is discordant with germline, which a read error may explain.

Here immunoSEQ multiplex PCR was the method, and the copy in TCRdb shows in-frame clones only, minus some. The table has roughly 2.4 million clones, approximately 94% seen once; the top ten hold around 0.13%. Sequencing was done on a sample of naive CD4+ T cells sorted from blood. The subset denotes: CD45RA+ positively selected. The TCR was taken from a man aged 18 to 30 in good health. The chain joins TRBV9 to TRBJ2-2, with TRBD2 matching over 11 bases. CDR3 sequence (DNA): TGTGCCAACAGCGCCCGACTAGCGGGAAAGAACACCGGGGAGCTGTTTTTT. Its protein is CANSARLAGKNTGELFF.